This T cell receptor beta chain was identified during a study of control samples from healthy donors and cancer patients. Assay: immunoSEQ multiplex PCR; the TCRdb copy retains only in-frame clones and omits some. Its clone listing holds under 200,000 clones. The CDR3 has 15 amino acids. The rearrangement uses TRBV12-2 and TRBJ1-1; TRBD1, the D gene given by the table, was not confirmed from the DNA. TRBV12-2 is flagged as a pseudogene. The clonotype was recovered from a woman aged 25-40 years in good health. Sequenced material: blood. CDR3 nucleotide sequence: TGTGCAAGTCGCTTTCCCGGGACAGGGGGAACTGAAGCTTTCTTT. Protein product: CASRFPGTGGTEAFF.